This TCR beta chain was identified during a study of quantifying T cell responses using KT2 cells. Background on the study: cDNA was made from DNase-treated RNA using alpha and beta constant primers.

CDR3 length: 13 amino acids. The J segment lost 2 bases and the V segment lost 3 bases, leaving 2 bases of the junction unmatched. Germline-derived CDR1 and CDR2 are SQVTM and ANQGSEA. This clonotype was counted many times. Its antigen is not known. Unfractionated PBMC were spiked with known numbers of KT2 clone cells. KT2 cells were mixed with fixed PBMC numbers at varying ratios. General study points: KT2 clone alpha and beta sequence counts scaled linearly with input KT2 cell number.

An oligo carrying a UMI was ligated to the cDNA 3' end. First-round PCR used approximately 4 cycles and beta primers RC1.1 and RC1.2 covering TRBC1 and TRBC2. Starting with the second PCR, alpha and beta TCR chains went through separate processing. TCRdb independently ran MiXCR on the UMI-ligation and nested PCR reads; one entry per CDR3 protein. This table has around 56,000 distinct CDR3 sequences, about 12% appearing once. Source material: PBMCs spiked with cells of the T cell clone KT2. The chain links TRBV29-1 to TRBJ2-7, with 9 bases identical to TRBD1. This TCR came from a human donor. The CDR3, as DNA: TGCAGCGTTGATGGACAGGGGCCCTACGAGCAGTACTTC. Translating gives CSVDGQGPYEQYF.